What follows are 8 T cell receptor beta chains derived from one specimen sequenced in a study of blood T cell repertoires in COVID-19. The method was immunoSEQ multiplex PCR; TCRdb's version includes in-frame clones alone and lacks a portion of them. The data contain 65,000 to 80,000 clones, about 87% of them singletons. Sequenced sample: peripheral blood. These receptors were taken from a man in his fifties with active COVID-19.

The CDR3 DNA follows: TGCGCCAGCAGCCAAGGCGGGAGGGGAGATACGCAGTATTTT. Its translation: CASSQGGRGDTQYF. The chain employs TRBV4-3 and TRBJ2-3, with 9 bases matching TRBD2. V lost 1 base and J lost 5; bases outside the gene matches: 1. This CDR3 has 14 amino acids. Germline-derived CDR1 and CDR2 are LGHNA and YSLEER.

This clone showed up just once. The gene calls are TRBV30 and TRBJ2-5; 8 positions match TRBD2. This CDR3 region has 17 residues. Germline trimming cut 2 bases from V and 7 bases from J; bases unmatched to any gene: 18. From germline, CDR1 is GTSNPN and CDR2 SVGIG (reference sequence). CDR3 nucleotide sequence: TGTGCCTGGAGTAAGGGCCTTAAAGGAGGGCGGGAGGCGACCCAGTACTTC. Protein product: CAWSKGLKGGREATQYF.

This clone was seen only a few times. CDR3 sequence reads: CASSFEGVSTGELFF. The DNA for the CDR3 is TGTGCCAGCAGCTTTGAGGGGGTATCTACCGGGGAGCTGTTTTTT. This chain links TRBV7-3 with TRBJ2-2; possible D gene TRBD1, 6 bases. The CDR3 is 15 residues long. V was trimmed by 3 bases and J by 5 bases, leaving 13 bases between them. CDR1 and CDR2 from the germline V gene are SGHTA and FQGTGA.

CDR3 bases: TGCGCCAGCAGCTTGGATGGCCTACAGATGAACACTGAAGCTTTCTTT. Translated, it gives CASSLDGLQMNTEAFF. The genes are TRBV5-1 and TRBJ1-1, with no clear D. The V end was cut by 0 bases, the J end by 0 bases, with 12 bases between. Germline-derived CDR1 and CDR2 are SGHRS and YFSETQ. The CDR3 totals 16 residues.

CDR3 DNA: TGTGCCAGCAGCCACCTCCATGGCGGGGGGAGGACAGATACGCAGTATTTT. It yields the protein CASSHLHGGGRTDTQYF. The chain couples TRBV3-1 (or the pseudogene TRBV3-2) to TRBJ2-3, with TRBD2 matching over 8 bases. V was pared by 3 bases and J by 3 bases, with 11 bases of the junction left unmatched. Germline values: CDR1 LGHDT, CDR2 YNNKEL (reference sequence). The CDR3 is 17 residues long.

V and J are TRBV30 and TRBJ1-2; D may be TRBD1 (5 bases). Germline V gene lookup returns CDR1 GTSNPN and CDR2 SVGIG (reference sequence). Trimming pared 2 bases from V and 7 bases from J, leaving 14 bases between. The CDR3 has 13 residues. In nucleotides, the CDR3 is TGTGCCTGGAGTCCCCAGGGTCTGGCTGGCTACACCTTC. Translation gives CAWSPQGLAGYTF.

The table lists this clone with a count of one. The chain combines TRBV5-1 with TRBJ1-2; D is perhaps TRBD1 (5 bases). Germline V CDR1 and CDR2: SGHRS, YFSETQ. The CDR3 runs to 15 residues. Trimming shortened V by 4 bases and J by 5 bases, and 18 bases separated the two germline ends. The CDR3 DNA reads TGCGCCAGCAGCCAAACTACCGGGGGGAAATATGGCTACACCTTC. The encoded protein is CASSQTTGGKYGYTF.

V and J are TRBV6-6 and TRBJ2-7; perhaps TRBD2 as D (6 bases). There are 14 residues in the CDR3. Germline-derived CDR1 and CDR2 are MNHNY and SVGAGI (reference sequence). V was trimmed by 0 bases and J by 4 bases, leaving 10 bases between them. Written as DNA, the CDR3 is TGTGCCAGCAGTTACTCATCCGGGGGATACGAGCAGTACTTC. Protein: CASSYSSGGYEQYF.